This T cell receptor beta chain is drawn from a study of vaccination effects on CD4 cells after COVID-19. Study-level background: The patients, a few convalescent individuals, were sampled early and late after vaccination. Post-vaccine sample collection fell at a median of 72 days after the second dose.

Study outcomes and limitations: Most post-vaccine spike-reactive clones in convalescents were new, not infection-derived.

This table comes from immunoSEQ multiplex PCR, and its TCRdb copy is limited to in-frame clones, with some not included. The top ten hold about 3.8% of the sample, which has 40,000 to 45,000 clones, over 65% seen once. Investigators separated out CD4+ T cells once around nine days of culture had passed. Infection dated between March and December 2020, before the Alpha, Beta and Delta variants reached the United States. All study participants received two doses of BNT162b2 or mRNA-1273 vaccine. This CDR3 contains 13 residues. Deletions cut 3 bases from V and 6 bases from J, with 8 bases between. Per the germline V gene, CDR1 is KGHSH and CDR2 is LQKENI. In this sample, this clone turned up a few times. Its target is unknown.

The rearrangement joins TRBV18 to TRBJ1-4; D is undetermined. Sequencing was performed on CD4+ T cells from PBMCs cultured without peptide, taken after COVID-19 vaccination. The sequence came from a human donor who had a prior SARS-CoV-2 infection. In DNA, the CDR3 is TGTGCCAGCTCACCCGAGGGTCATGAAAAACTGTTTTTT. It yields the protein CASSPEGHEKLFF. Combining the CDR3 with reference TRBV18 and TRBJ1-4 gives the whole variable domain NAGVMQNPRHLVRRRGQEARLRCSPMKGHSHVYWYRQLPEEGLKFMVYLQKENIIDESGMPKERFSAEFPKEGPSILRIQQVVRGDSAAYFCASSPEGHEKLFFGSGTQLSVL.